The sequence of this T cell receptor (beta chain) was determined in a study of T cells after posttransplantation cyclophosphamide. Peripheral blood was collected from the related graft donor on the marrow donation day. There are a few counts of this clone. Its cognate antigen is unknown. V was trimmed by 5 bases and J by 2 bases, leaving 13 bases between them. Germline V gene data show CDR1 as MNHNY and CDR2 as SVGAGI (reference sequence). The CDR3 is made up of 14 amino acids. Study outcomes and limitations: Later post-transplant blood repertoires were often dominated by donor CD8+ memory clones. Recipient CMV seropositivity and CMV reactivation strongly tracked TRB clonality.

Clones were sequenced by immunoSEQ multiplex PCR, and TCRdb holds only the in-frame ones, with some missing. The sample consists of 45,000 or so clones, 92% of them appearing once. The specimen sequenced was PBMCs. This rearrangement joins TRBV6-6 to TRBJ2-7, with a weak D call TRBD1 (5 bases). The TCR was taken from a woman aged 50 to 60 in good health and a related stem cell transplant donor. The DNA for the CDR3 is TGTGCCAGCAGTCCGGACGCAGGGACCTACGAGCAGTACTTC. Encoded protein: CASSPDAGTYEQYF.